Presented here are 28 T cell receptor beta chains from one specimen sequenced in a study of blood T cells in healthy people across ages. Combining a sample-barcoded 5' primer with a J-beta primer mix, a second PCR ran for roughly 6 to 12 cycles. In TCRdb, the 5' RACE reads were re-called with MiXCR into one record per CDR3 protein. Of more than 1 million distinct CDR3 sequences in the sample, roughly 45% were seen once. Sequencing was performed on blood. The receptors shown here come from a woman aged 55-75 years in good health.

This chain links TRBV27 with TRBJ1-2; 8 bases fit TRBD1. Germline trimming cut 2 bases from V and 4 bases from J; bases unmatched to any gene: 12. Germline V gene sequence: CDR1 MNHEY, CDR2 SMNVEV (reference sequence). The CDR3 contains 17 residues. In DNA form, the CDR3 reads TGTGCCAGCAGTTTAAGACAGGGGCCGGGACGGGGCTATGGCTACACCTTC. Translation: CASSLRQGPGRGYGYTF.

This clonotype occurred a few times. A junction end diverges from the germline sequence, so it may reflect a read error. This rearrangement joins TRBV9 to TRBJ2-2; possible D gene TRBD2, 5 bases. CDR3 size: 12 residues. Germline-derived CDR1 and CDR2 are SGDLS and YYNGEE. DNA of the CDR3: TGTGCCAGTAGCGCATCAGTCGGGGAGCTGTTTTTT. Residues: CASSASVGELFF.

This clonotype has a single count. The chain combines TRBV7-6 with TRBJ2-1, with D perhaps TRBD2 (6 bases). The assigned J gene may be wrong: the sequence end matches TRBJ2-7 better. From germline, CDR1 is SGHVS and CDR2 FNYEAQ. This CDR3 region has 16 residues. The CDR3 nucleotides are TGTGCCAGCAGCTTAGGGGTCGGGAGCTCCTACAATGAGCAGTACTTC. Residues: CASSLGVGSSYNEQYF.

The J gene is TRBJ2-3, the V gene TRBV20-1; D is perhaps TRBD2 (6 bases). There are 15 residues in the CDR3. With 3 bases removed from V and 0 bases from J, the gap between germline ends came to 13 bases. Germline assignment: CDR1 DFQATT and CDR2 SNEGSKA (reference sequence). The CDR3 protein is CSASCPGTSTDTQYF. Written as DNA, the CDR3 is TGCAGTGCTAGTTGCCCCGGGACTAGCACAGATACGCAGTATTTT.

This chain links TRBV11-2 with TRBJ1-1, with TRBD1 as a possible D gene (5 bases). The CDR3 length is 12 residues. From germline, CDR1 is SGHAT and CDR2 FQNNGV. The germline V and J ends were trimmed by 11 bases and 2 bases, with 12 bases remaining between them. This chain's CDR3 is CALGGRNTEAFF. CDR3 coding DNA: TGTGCCTTGGGGGGTCGCAACACTGAAGCTTTCTTT.

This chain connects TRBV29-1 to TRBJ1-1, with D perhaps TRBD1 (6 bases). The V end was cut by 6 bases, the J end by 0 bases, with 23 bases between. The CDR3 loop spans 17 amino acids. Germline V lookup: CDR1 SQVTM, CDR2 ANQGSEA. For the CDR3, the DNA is TGCAGCGTGAGCCGGGACACCGAGGCATGGGTGAACACTGAAGCTTTCTTT. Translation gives CSVSRDTEAWVNTEAFF.

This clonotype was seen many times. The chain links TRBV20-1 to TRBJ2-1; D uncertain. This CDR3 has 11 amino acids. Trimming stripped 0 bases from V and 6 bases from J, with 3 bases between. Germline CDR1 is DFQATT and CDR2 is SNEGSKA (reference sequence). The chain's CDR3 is CSARDLNEQFF. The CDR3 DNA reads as TGCAGTGCTAGAGATCTCAATGAGCAGTTCTTC.

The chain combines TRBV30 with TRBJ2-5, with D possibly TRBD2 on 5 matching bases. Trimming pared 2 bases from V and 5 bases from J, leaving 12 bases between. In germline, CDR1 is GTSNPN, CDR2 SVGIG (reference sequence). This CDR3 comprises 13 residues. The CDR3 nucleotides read TGTGCCTGGAGTCTAGCCAGTTGGGAGACCCAGTACTTC. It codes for CAWSLASWETQYF.

The CDR3 DNA follows: TGTGCCAGCAGTTACTCGTCGAACTACGAGCAGTACTTC. Protein sequence: CASSYSSNYEQYF. This chain connects TRBV6-6 to TRBJ2-7, with unresolved D. Trimming pared 0 bases from V and 3 bases from J, leaving 6 bases between. The germline V gene has CDR1 MNHNY and CDR2 SVGAGI (reference sequence). The CDR3 has 13 residues.

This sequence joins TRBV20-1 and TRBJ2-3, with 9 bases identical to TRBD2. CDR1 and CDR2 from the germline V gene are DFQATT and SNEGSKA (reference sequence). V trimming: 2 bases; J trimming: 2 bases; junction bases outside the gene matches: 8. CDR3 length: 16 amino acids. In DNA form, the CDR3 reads TGCAGTGCTAGACGGGAAAGCGGGAGGTCCACAGATACGCAGTATTTT. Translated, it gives CSARRESGRSTDTQYF.

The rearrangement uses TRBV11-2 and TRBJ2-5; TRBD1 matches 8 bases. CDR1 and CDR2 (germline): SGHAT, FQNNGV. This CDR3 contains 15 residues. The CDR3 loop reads CTSSQGGLRQETQYF. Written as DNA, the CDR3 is TGTACGTCGTCACAGGGGGGTTTGCGGCAAGAGACCCAGTACTTC.

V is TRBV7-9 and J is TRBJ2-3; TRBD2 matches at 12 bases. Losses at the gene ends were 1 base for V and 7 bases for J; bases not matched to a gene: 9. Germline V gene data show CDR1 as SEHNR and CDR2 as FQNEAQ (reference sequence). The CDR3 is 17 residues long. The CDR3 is CASSLVGLTSGRNTQYF. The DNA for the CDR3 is TGTGCCAGCAGCTTAGTCGGGTTGACTAGCGGGAGAAATACGCAGTATTTT.

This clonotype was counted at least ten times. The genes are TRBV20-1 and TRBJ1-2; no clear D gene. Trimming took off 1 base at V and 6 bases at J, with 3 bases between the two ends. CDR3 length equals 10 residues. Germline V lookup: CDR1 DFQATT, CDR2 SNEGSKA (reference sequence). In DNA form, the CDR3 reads TGCAGTGCTAGAGTGGATGGCTACACCTTC. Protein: CSARVDGYTF.

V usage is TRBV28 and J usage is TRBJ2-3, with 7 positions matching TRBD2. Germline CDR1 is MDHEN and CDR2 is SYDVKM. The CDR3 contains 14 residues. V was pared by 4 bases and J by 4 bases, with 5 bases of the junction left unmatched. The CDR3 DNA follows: TGTGCCAGCAGTTCCCCGGGAGGCGCAGATACGCAGTATTTT. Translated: CASSSPGGADTQYF. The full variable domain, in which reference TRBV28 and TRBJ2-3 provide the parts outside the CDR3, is DVKVTQSSRYLVKRTGEKVFLECVQDMDHENMFWYRQDPGLGLRLIYFSYDVKMKEKGDIPEGYSVSREKKERFSLILESASTNQTSMYLCASSSPGGADTQYFGPGTRLTVL.

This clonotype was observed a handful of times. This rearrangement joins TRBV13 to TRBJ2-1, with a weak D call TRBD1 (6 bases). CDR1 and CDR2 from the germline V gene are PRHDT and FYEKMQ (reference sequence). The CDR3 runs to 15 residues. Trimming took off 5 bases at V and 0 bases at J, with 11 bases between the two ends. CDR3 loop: CASSKDSLSYNEQFF. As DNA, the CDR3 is TGTGCCAGCAGCAAGGACAGCCTCTCCTACAATGAGCAGTTCTTC.

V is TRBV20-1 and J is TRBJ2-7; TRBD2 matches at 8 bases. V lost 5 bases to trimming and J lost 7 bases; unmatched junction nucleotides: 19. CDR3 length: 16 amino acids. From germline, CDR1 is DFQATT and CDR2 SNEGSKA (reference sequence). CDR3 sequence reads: CSARDYLAGTEGEQYF. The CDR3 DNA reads TGCAGTGCTCGTGACTATCTAGCGGGCACAGAGGGTGAGCAGTACTTC.

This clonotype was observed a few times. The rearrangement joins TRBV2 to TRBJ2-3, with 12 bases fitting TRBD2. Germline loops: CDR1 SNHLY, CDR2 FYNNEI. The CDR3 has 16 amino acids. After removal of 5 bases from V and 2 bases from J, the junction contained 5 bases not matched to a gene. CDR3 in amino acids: CASSSLAGGATDTQYF. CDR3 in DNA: TGTGCCAGCAGTTCCCTAGCGGGAGGGGCCACAGATACGCAGTATTTT.

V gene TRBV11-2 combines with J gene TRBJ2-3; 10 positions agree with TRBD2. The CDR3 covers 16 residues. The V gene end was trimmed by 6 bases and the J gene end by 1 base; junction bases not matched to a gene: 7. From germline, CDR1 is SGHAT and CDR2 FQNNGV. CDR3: CASSDSGRPGTDTQYF. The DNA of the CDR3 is TGTGCCAGCAGTGATAGCGGGAGGCCTGGCACAGATACGCAGTATTTT.

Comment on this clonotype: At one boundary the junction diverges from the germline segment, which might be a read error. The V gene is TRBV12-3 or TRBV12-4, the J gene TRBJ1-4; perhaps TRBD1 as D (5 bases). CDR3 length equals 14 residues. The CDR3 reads CVSSLNRRWEKLFF. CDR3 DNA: TGTGTCAGCAGTTTAAACAGGCGATGGGAAAAGCTGTTTTTT.

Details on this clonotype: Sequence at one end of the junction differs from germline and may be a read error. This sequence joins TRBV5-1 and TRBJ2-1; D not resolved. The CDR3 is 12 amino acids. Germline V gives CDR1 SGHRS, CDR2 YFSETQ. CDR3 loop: CASSLMDPEHFF. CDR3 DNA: TGCGCCAGCAGCTTGATGGATCCTGAGCATTTCTTC.

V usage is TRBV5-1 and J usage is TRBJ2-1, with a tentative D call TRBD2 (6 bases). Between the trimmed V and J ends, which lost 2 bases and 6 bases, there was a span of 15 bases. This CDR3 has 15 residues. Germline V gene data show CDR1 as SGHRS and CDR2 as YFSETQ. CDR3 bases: TGCGCCAGCAGCTTAGGTAGCGGCACGAGCAATGAGCAGTTCTTC. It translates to CASSLGSGTSNEQFF.

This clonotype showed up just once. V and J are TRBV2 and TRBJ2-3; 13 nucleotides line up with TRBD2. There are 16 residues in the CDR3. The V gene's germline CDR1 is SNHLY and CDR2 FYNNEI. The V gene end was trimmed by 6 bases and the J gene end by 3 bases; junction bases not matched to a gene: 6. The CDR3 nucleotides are TGTGCCAGCAGGGCGGGACTAGCGGGGCCGACAGATACGCAGTATTTT. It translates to CASRAGLAGPTDTQYF.

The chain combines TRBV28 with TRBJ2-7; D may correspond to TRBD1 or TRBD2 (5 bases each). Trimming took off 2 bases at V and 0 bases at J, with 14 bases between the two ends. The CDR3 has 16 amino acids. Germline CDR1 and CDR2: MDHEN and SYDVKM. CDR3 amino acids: CASSLEGLGSSYEQYF. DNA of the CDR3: TGTGCCAGCAGTTTAGAGGGGCTGGGGAGCTCCTACGAGCAGTACTTC.

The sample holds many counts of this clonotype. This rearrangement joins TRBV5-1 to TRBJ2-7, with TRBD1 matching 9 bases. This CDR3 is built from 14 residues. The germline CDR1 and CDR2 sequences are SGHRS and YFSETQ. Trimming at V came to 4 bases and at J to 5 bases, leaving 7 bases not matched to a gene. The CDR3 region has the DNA TGCGCCAGCAGCACCCGACAGGGGGACAACGAGCAGTACTTC. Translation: CASSTRQGDNEQYF.

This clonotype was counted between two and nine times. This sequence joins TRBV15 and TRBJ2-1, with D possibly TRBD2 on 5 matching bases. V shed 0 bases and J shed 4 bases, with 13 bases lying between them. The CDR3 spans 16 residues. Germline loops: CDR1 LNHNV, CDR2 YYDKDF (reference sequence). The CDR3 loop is CATSRDLDYAYNEQFF. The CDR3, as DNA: TGTGCCACCAGCAGAGATCTCGACTATGCATACAATGAGCAGTTCTTC. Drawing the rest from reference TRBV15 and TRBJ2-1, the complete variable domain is DAMVIQNPRYQVTQFGKPVTLSCSQTLNHNVMYWYQQKSSQAPKLLFHYYDKDFNNEADTPDNFQSRRPNTSFCFLDIRSPGLGDTAMYLCATSRDLDYAYNEQFFGPGTRLTVL.

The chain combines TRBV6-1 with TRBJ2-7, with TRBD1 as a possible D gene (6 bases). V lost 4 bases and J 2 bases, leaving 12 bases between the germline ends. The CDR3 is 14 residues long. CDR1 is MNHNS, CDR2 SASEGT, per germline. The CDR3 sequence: CASSARGQTYEQYF. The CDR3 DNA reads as TGTGCCAGCAGTGCACGAGGACAGACCTACGAGCAGTACTTC.

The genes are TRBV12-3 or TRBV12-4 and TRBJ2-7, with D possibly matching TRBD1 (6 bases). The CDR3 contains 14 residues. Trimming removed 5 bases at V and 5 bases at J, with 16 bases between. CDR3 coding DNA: TGTGCCAGCAGTGTAATGAGGGGGTTCGACGAGCAGTACTTC. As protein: CASSVMRGFDEQYF.

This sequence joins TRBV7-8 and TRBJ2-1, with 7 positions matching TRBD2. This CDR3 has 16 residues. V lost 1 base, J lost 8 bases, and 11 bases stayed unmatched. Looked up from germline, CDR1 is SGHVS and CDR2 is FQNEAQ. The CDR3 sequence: CASSLGGVRSGDEQFF. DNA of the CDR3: TGTGCCAGCAGCTTAGGTGGTGTGCGGAGCGGGGATGAGCAGTTCTTC.